This is a list of T cell receptor beta chains from one sample in a study of T cell changes during pregnancy in multiple sclerosis. TCRdb's copy holds only in-frame clones and misses some; the assay was immunoSEQ multiplex PCR. The sample holds more than 25,000 clones; about 90% are singletons and the top ten take around 5%. The starting material was peripheral blood, obtained in the first trimester of pregnancy. Every receptor here comes from a female donor in good health, enrolled as a control in a pregnancy study. Each CDR3 is given with its conserved first and last residue. A D gene is named only where the DNA matches it firmly. Not all rows give a size; the values are once, few, many and, for expanded clones, a class.

abundance	v_gene	d_gene	j_gene	CDR3nt	CDR3aa
.	TRBV11-3	.	TRBJ2-1	TGTGCCAGCAGCTACCGCAGGGGGGATGAGCAGTTCTTC	CASSYRRGDEQFF
few	TRBV7-2	.	TRBJ1-3	TGTGCCAGCAGCGCACCCGCGAGGGATATTGGAAACACCATATATTTT	CASSAPARDIGNTIYF
.	TRBV11-2	.	TRBJ1-2	TGTGCCAGCAGCTTAAAGGGGCACTATGGCTACACCTTC	CASSLKGHYGYTF
.	TRBV5-4	.	TRBJ1-1	TGTGCCAGCAGAGAAGAGCGAGTGGGCACTGAAGCTTTCTTT	CASREERVGTEAFF
once	TRBV5-8	.	TRBJ2-7	TGTGCCAGCATCCCCGCTGGGATTTACAGGTCATCTTCCTACGAGCAGTACTTC	CASIPAGIYRSSSYEQYF
.	TRBV19	.	TRBJ2-2	TGTGCCAGTAGTATGGGTAGAGGGAACACCGGGGAGCTGTTTTTT	CASSMGRGNTGELFF
.	TRBV5-1	TRBD2	TRBJ2-2	TGCGCCAGCAGCTTCGGGAGGGTGAACACCGGGGAGCTGTTTTTT	CASSFGRVNTGELFF
once	TRBV5-6	.	TRBJ1-1	TGTGCCAGCAAGTTCAGGGGACCGAACACTGAAGCTTTCTTT	CASKFRGPNTEAFF
.	TRBV6-1	TRBD2	TRBJ2-1	TGTGCCAGCAGTGTCGCGGGAGCTTTCAATGAGCAGTTCTTC	CASSVAGAFNEQFF
.	TRBV27	.	TRBJ2-3	TGTGCCAGTTCGACGTGGGCCACAGATACGCAGTATTTT	CASSTWATDTQYF
.	TRBV14	TRBD2	TRBJ2-1	TGTGCCAGCAGCCAAGATCAAGCGGGGAGACGGTTCTTC	CASSQDQAGRRFF
.	TRBV5-1	.	TRBJ1-1	TGCGCCAGCAGCTTAAGGGAGGGGGGGACTGAAGCTTTCTTT	CASSLREGGTEAFF
few	TRBV6-5	.	TRBJ1-1	TGTGCCAGCAGACGACTAACTGAAGCTTTCTTT	CASRRLTEAFF
.	TRBV5-1	.	TRBJ2-1	TGCGCCAGCAGCCTCGCGGGACGGAACAATGAGCAGTTCTTC	CASSLAGRNNEQFF
.	TRBV29-1	.	TRBJ1-3	TGCAGCGTCCTAGTTGGAAACACCATATATTTT	CSVLVGNTIYF
.	TRBV25-1	.	TRBJ1-2	TGTGCCAGCAGTGCCTCTAACTATGGCTACACCTTC	CASSASNYGYTF
.	TRBV27	TRBD1	TRBJ1-2	TGTGCCAGCAGTAGGGACAGGGGAGGCTACACCTTC	CASSRDRGGYTF